These 20 T cell receptor beta chains share one sample of origin, sequenced in a study of T cells in Graves' hyperthyroidism and ophthalmopathy. RNA transcripts were the template for amplifying TCR beta CDR3 regions. The TCR CDR3 first-round RT-PCR relied on the HTBI primer set. One entry per CDR3 protein results from TCRdb running MiXCR on the multiplex PCR reads. The sample lists approximately 360,000 distinct CDR3 sequences, 20% to 30% occurring once. The sequencing input was blood. The receptors come from a man aged 50-59 years with Graves' hyperthyroidism.

This chain uses TRBV7-3 with TRBJ1-6; D not resolved. V shed 2 bases and J shed 8 bases, with 16 bases lying between them. This CDR3 has 16 residues. CDR1 is SGHTA, CDR2 FQGTGA, per germline. The CDR3 DNA reads as TGTGCCAGCAGCTTAGCGGGTACAAAGAGGGATTCACCCCTCCACTTT. This encodes CASSLAGTKRDSPLHF.

In its sample, this clonotype was seen a few times. V gene TRBV4-1 combines with J gene TRBJ2-7; 7 nucleotides align to TRBD1. In germline, CDR1 is MGHRA, CDR2 YSYEKL. This CDR3 has 15 amino acids. J gave up 3 bases and V 2 bases, and 7 bases lay outside the gene matches. CDR3 bases: TGCGCCAGCAGCCAAAGGGGGACAGACCTCTACGAGCAGTACTTC. Its protein product is CASSQRGTDLYEQYF.

This chain joins TRBV3-1 and TRBJ1-2, with TRBD1 matching 10 bases. V was pared by 3 bases and J by 2 bases, with 3 bases of the junction left unmatched. There are 15 residues in the CDR3. Per the germline V gene, CDR1 is LGHDT and CDR2 is YNNKEL (reference sequence). The CDR3 region is CASSHPGQGNYGYTF. In nucleotides, the CDR3 is TGTGCCAGCAGCCACCCGGGACAGGGGAACTATGGCTACACCTTC.

The chain joins TRBV6-2 or TRBV6-3 to TRBJ2-2; 7 positions agree with TRBD1. J gave up 0 bases and V 10 bases, and 5 bases lay outside the gene matches. In germline, CDR1 is MNHEY, CDR2 SVGEGT. This CDR3 has 14 residues. The chain's CDR3 is CATLDRSNTGELFF. Here the CDR3 DNA reads TGTGCCACTTTGGACAGGTCGAACACCGGGGAGCTGTTTTTT.

This clonotype has just a few counts. The J gene is TRBJ2-5, the V gene TRBV5-1, with 10 positions matching TRBD2. Trimming took 0 bases from V and 3 from J; bases not matched to a gene: 2. The CDR3 contains 15 residues. Germline V CDR1 and CDR2: SGHRS, YFSETQ. The CDR3 DNA follows: TGCGCCAGCAGCTTGGACGGACTAGCGGAAGAGACCCAGTACTTC. Translated: CASSLDGLAEETQYF.

The chain employs TRBV28 and TRBJ1-2; 10 nucleotides line up with TRBD1. In germline, CDR1 is MDHEN, CDR2 SYDVKM. Trimming cost V 4 bases and J 3 bases; bases outside gene matches: 2. The CDR3 contains 14 residues. CDR3 DNA: TGTGCCAGCAGTTCGGGACAGGGGCACTATGGCTACACCTTC. As protein: CASSSGQGHYGYTF.

This clonotype was detected a few times. V is TRBV11-1 and J is TRBJ2-7; 13 bases agree with TRBD2. There are 15 residues in the CDR3. Germline V gives CDR1 SGHAT, CDR2 FQDESV (reference sequence). V dropped 6 bases and J dropped 4; count of bases not matched to a gene: 6. CDR3 sequence (DNA): TGTGCCAGCAGGAGGGGACTAGCGGGAATTTACGAGCAGTACTTC. Translated: CASRRGLAGIYEQYF. Full variable domain (remainder filled in from reference TRBV11-1 and TRBJ2-7): EAEVAQSPRYKITEKSQAVAFWCDPISGHATLYWYRQILGQGPELLVQFQDESVVDDSQLPKDRFSAERLKGVDSTLKIQPAELGDSAMYLCASRRGLAGIYEQYFGPGTRLTVT.

V and J are TRBV28 and TRBJ2-5; 7 bases fit TRBD1. The CDR3 loop spans 13 amino acids. The ends lost 7 bases at V and 14 bases at J; junction bases unmatched: 16. CDR1 and CDR2 from the germline V gene are MDHEN and SYDVKM. The CDR3 is CASNLNRGSPPYF. CDR3 DNA sequence: TGTGCCAGCAACTTAAACAGGGGATCCCCACCCTACTTC. The whole variable domain, filled in from reference TRBV28 and TRBJ2-5, reads DVKVTQSSRYLVKRTGEKVFLECVQDMDHENMFWYRQDPGLGLRLIYFSYDVKMKEKGDIPEGYSVSREKKERFSLILESASTNQTSMYLCASNLNRGSPPYFGPGTRLLVL.

At least ten counts were recorded for this clonotype. The chain joins TRBV3-1 to TRBJ1-1; D remains unclear. This CDR3 spans 15 amino acids. Per the germline V gene, CDR1 is LGHDT and CDR2 is YNNKEL (reference sequence). Trimming removed 0 bases from V and 5 bases from J, with 13 bases in between. This CDR3 is CASSQDPTPNTEAFF. CDR3 nucleotides: TGTGCCAGCAGCCAAGACCCCACACCGAATACTGAAGCTTTCTTT.

The sample holds many counts of this clonotype. The chain has TRBV10-3 and TRBJ1-1; D ambiguous. The CDR3 totals 15 residues. Germline V CDR1 and CDR2: ENHRY, SYGVKD. The V end was cut by 6 bases, the J end by 1 base, with 15 bases between. CDR3 DNA sequence: TGTGCCATCAGCCCTTCAGGACCTCGGAACACTGAAGCTTTCTTT. Translation gives CAISPSGPRNTEAFF.

This clonotype was recorded many times. The J gene is TRBJ2-3, the V gene TRBV6-2 or TRBV6-3; the D gene is possibly TRBD1 (6 bases). Germline V CDR1 and CDR2: MNHEY, SVGEGT. V lost 2 bases to trimming and J lost 3 bases, with 9 bases between them. The CDR3 runs to 14 residues. DNA for the CDR3: TGTGCCAGCAGTTACGGCAGGGGAACAGATACGCAGTATTTT. Its protein product is CASSYGRGTDTQYF.

The table lists this clonotype with a count of one. This rearrangement joins TRBV7-6 to TRBJ2-3; the match to TRBD2 covers 10 bases. Trimming removed 7 bases from V and 6 bases from J; junction bases left unmatched: 16. The CDR3 has 17 amino acids. CDR1 is SGHVS and CDR2 is FNYEAQ in the germline V gene. The CDR3 protein is CASTLEGLAGAGDTQYF. The DNA for the CDR3 is TGTGCCAGCACCCTAGAGGGGCTAGCGGGAGCGGGTGATACGCAGTATTTT. Together with reference TRBV7-6 and TRBJ2-3, the CDR3 gives the full variable domain: GAGVSQSPRYKVTKRGQDVALRCDPISGHVSLYWYRQALGQGPEFLTYFNYEAQQDKSGLPNDRFSAERPEGSISTLTIQRTEQRDSAMYRCASTLEGLAGAGDTQYFGPGTRLTVL.

V and J are TRBV30 and TRBJ2-2, with no clear D. Trimming shortened V by 4 bases and J by 4 bases, and 10 bases separated the two germline ends. The CDR3 spans 13 residues. Germline CDR1 is GTSNPN and CDR2 is SVGIG (reference sequence). CDR3 sequence reads: CAWNNGFTGELFF. In DNA, the CDR3 is TGTGCCTGGAACAACGGGTTCACCGGGGAGCTGTTTTTT.

The rearrangement links TRBV6-1 to TRBJ2-4, with D tentatively TRBD1 or TRBD2 (5 bases each). CDR1 MNHNS and CDR2 SASEGT come from the germline V gene. Trimming removed 6 bases at V and 7 bases at J, with 16 bases between. This CDR3 comprises 14 residues. The CDR3 region has the DNA TGTGCCAGCAGGAGCCCAGGGCGGGCTAACATTCAGTACTTC. This sequence encodes CASRSPGRANIQYF.

This chain uses TRBV15 with TRBJ2-3; D is undetermined. The V end was cut by 8 bases, the J end by 0 bases, with 12 bases between. The CDR3 is 14 amino acids. CDR1 is LNHNV and CDR2 is YYDKDF in the germline V gene (reference sequence). The CDR3 here is CATLDGASTDTQYF. As DNA, the CDR3 is TGTGCCACCCTGGACGGAGCTAGCACAGATACGCAGTATTTT.

The CDR3 nucleotides read TGCGCCAGCAGCCCTGGACTAGCGGCGCCCTCCTACGAGCAGTACTTC. Amino acid sequence: CASSPGLAAPSYEQYF. The gene calls are TRBV5-1 and TRBJ2-7, with 10 bases that match TRBD2. The J segment lost 0 bases and the V segment lost 4 bases, leaving 7 bases of the junction unmatched. Looked up from germline, CDR1 is SGHRS and CDR2 is YFSETQ. The CDR3 consists of 16 residues.

The CDR3 sequence is CASSLNSMGLAGGSYNEQYF. The CDR3 bases are TGTGCCAGCAGCTTAAACTCAATGGGACTAGCGGGAGGTTCCTACAATGAGCAGTACTTC. The rearrangement joins TRBV7-3 to TRBJ2-1; 15 bases are shared with TRBD2. The J call may be in error: the DNA end matches TRBJ2-7 better. Germline V gene sequence: CDR1 SGHTA, CDR2 FQGTGA. The CDR3 runs to 20 residues.

The chain recombines TRBV20-1 with TRBJ2-1, with 9 bases identical to TRBD2. Germline values: CDR1 DFQATT, CDR2 SNEGSKA (reference sequence). J gave up 0 bases and V 4 bases, and 4 bases lay outside the gene matches. This CDR3 has 15 residues. CDR3 loop: CSATSGTDSYNEQFF. The DNA for the CDR3 is TGCAGTGCTACTAGCGGGACTGACTCCTACAATGAGCAGTTCTTC.

The table lists this clonotype with many counts. The chain carries TRBV6-2 or TRBV6-3 and TRBJ2-1; 12 positions agree with TRBD2. Germline assignment: CDR1 MNHEY and CDR2 SVGEGT. The length of the CDR3 is 18 residues. Losses at the gene ends were 5 bases for V and 4 bases for J; bases not matched to a gene: 12. The CDR3 coding sequence is TGTGCCAGCAGTGCCGGGACTAGCGGGTCCGGCCCATACAATGAGCAGTTCTTC. Its protein product is CASSAGTSGSGPYNEQFF.

The rearrangement uses TRBV2 and TRBJ1-1, with a weak D call TRBD1 (5 bases). V lost 8 bases to trimming and J lost 0 bases, with 13 bases between them. This CDR3 spans 14 amino acids. The germline gives CDR1 SNHLY, CDR2 FYNNEI. CDR3: CASVVTGVNTEAFF. The DNA of the CDR3 is TGTGCCAGCGTAGTGACGGGGGTGAACACTGAAGCTTTCTTT.